Listed below are T cell receptor beta chains from one sample, sequenced in a study of T cells after posttransplantation cyclophosphamide. Measured with immunoSEQ multiplex PCR; TCRdb has only the in-frame clones, and not every one. Singletons are absent from the sample, which has 34,000 or so clones. Sequenced input: PBMCs. The origin of the receptors is a woman between 45 and 60 years old in good health and a related stem cell transplant donor. Both conserved end residues are trimmed from each CDR3.

>TRBJ2-7|TRBV7-6
ASSLGRTGNHEQY
>TRBJ1-2|TRBV25-1
ASRDRGLGYT
>TRBJ1-5|TRBV5-5
ASSPGTGRNQPQH
>TRBJ2-5|TRBV28
ASSFQTGGPQETQY
>TRBJ2-7|TRBV5-1
ASSLVFARTGAYEQY
>TRBJ2-7|TRBV11-2
ASSAQLLAGFNEQY
>TRBJ1-1|TRBV30
AWRGQGTEAF
>TRBJ2-7|TRBV12-3/TRBV12-4
ASSRTGLSYEQY
>TRBJ2-1|TRBV27
ASSGRTGGAYSHYNEQF
>TRBJ1-3|TRBV10-3
AIGRSGNTIY
>TRBJ1-6|TRBV4-2
ASSRGEVNSPLH
>TRBJ2-2|TRBV7-9
ASSRRNSGANTGELF
>TRBJ2-1|TRBV7-9
ASSRRLAGGDEQF
>TRBJ1-2|TRBV5-4
ASRQQGDYGYT
>TRBJ2-1|TRBV2
ASQGTGEQF
>TRBJ2-5|TRBV27
ASKGPLRDSKETQY
>TRBJ2-2|TRBV19
ASTSAGGLPGELF
>TRBJ1-5|TRBV19
ASSTGGWYRPDQPQH
>TRBJ1-5|TRBV6-2/TRBV6-3
ASRQGSQPQH
>TRBJ1-3|TRBV5-6
ASSLGGSGNTIY